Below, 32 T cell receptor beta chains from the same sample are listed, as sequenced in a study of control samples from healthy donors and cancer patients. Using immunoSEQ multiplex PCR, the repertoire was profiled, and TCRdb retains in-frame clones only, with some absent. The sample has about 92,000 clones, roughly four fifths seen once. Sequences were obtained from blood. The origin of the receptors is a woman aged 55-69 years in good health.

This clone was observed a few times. For the CDR3, the DNA is TGTGCCAGCAGCCCTACGACGAGCAGGGAGGCTGAAGCTTTCTTT. Protein product: CASSPTTSREAEAFF. The V gene is TRBV7-9, the J gene TRBJ1-1, with D possibly being TRBD1 (5 bases). Germline CDR1 and CDR2: SEHNR and FQNEAQ (reference sequence). The CDR3 covers 15 residues. V lost 5 bases and J lost 6, with 19 bases in between.

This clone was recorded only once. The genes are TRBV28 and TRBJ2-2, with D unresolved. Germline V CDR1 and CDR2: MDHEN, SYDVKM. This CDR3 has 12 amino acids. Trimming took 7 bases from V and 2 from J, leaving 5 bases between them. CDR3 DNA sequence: TGTGCCAGCAAGGGCAACACCGGGGAGCTGTTTTTT. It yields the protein CASKGNTGELFF.

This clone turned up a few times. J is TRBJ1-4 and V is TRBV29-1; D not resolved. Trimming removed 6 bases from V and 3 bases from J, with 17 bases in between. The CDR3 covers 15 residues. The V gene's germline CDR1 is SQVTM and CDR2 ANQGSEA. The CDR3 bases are TGCAGCGTATCGCTGGCGTATGGGGCTAATGAAAAACTGTTTTTT. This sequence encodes CSVSLAYGANEKLFF.

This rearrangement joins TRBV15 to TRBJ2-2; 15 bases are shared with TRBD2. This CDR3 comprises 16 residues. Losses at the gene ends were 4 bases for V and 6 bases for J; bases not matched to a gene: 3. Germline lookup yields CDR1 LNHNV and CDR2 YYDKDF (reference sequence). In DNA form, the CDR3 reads TGTGCCACCAGCACCGGACTAGCGGGAGGGTCCGGGGAGCTGTTTTTT. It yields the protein CATSTGLAGGSGELFF.

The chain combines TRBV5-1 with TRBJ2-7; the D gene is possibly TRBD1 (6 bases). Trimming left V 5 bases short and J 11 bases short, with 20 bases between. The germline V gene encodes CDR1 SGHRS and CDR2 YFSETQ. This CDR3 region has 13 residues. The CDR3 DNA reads TGCGCCAGCAGACGTCGGGACAATGGGCATGAGTACTTC. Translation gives CASRRRDNGHEYF. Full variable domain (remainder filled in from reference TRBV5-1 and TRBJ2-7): KAGVTQTPRYLIKTRGQQVTLSCSPISGHRSVSWYQQTPGQGLQFLFEYFSETQRNKGNFPGRFSGRQFSNSRSEMNVSTLELGDSALYLCASRRRDNGHEYFGPGTRLTVT.

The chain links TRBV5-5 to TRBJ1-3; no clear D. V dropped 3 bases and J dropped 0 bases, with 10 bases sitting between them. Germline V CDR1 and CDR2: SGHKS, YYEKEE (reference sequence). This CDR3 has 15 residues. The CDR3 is CASSWDPSSGNTIYF. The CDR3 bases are TGTGCCAGCAGCTGGGATCCTTCCTCTGGAAACACCATATATTTT.

The CDR3 nucleotides read TGTGCCATCAGTGAGTCGGCCCTTACCGGGGAGCTGTTTTTT. This translates into CAISESALTGELFF. The chain combines TRBV10-3 with TRBJ2-2; D is unclear. Germline CDR1 reads ENHRY; CDR2 reads SYGVKD. This CDR3 spans 14 amino acids. With 0 bases removed from V and 5 bases from J, the gap between germline ends came to 7 bases.

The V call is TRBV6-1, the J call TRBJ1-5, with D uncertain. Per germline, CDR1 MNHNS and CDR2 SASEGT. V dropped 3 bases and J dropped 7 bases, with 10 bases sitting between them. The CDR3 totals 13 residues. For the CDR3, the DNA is TGTGCCAGCAGTGAGAATGGGTTGCAGCCCCAGCATTTT. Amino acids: CASSENGLQPQHF.

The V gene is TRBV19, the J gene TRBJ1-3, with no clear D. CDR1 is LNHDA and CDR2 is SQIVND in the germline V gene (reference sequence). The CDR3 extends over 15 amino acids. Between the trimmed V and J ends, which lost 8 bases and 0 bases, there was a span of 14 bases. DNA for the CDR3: TGTGCCAGTCGCCAAGGTGTCACCTCTGGAAACACCATATATTTT. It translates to CASRQGVTSGNTIYF.

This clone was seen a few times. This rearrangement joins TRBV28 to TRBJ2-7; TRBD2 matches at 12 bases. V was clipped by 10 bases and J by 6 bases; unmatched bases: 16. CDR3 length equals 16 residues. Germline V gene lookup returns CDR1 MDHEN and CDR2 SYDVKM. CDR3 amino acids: CATTHRLAGGRAEQYF. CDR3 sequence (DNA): TGTGCCACCACCCACCGTCTAGCGGGAGGGCGTGCCGAGCAGTACTTC.

This CDR3 reads CASSPDRVKFGGTEAFF. The CDR3, as DNA: TGTGCCAGCTCACCGGACAGGGTTAAGTTCGGCGGCACTGAAGCTTTCTTT. This sequence joins TRBV18 and TRBJ1-1, with 8 bases matching TRBD1. This CDR3 region has 17 residues. The V gene end was trimmed by 3 bases and the J gene end by 4 bases; junction bases not matched to a gene: 13. Germline loops: CDR1 KGHSH, CDR2 LQKENI. Filled out from reference TRBV18 and TRBJ1-1, the complete variable domain reads NAGVMQNPRHLVRRRGQEARLRCSPMKGHSHVYWYRQLPEEGLKFMVYLQKENIIDESGMPKERFSAEFPKEGPSILRIQQVVRGDSAAYFCASSPDRVKFGGTEAFFGQGTRLTVV.

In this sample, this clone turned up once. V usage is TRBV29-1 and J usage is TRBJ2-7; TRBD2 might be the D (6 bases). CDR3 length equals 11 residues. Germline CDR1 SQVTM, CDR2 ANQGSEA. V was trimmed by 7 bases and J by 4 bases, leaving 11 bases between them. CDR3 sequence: CSATEGYEQYF. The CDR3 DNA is TGCAGCGCTACGGAGGGGTACGAGCAGTACTTC.

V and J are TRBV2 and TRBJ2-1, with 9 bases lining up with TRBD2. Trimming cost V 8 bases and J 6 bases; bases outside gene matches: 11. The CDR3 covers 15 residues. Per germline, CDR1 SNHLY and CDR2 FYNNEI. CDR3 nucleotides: TGTGCCAGCTCAAGGCTAGCGGGGCCGGGCAATGAGCAGTTCTTC. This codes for CASSRLAGPGNEQFF.

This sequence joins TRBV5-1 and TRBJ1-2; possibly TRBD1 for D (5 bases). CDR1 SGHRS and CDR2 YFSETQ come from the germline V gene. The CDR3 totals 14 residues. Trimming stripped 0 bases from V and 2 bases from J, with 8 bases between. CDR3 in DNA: TGCGCCAGCAGCTTGGATGGGGGGAACTATGGCTACACCTTC. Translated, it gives CASSLDGGNYGYTF.

In DNA form, the CDR3 reads TGTGCCAGCAGTGAAAACCCATGGAGCACTGAAGCTTTCTTT. Protein: CASSENPWSTEAFF. The J gene is TRBJ1-1, the V gene TRBV6-1; D unresolved. Germline-derived CDR1 and CDR2 are MNHNS and SASEGT. The CDR3 runs to 14 residues. Trimming pared 2 bases from V and 4 bases from J, leaving 11 bases between.

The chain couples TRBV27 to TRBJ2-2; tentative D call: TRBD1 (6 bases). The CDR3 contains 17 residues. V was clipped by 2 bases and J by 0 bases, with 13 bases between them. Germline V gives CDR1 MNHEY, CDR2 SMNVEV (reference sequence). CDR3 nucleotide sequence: TGTGCCAGCAGTTTAGGGACAAAACTACCGAACACCGGGGAGCTGTTTTTT. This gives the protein CASSLGTKLPNTGELFF.

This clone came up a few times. CDR3 residues: CASSLGLGSSGYGYTF. The CDR3 region has the DNA TGTGCCAGCAGCTTAGGCCTTGGATCCTCGGGCTATGGCTACACCTTC. The chain couples TRBV13 to TRBJ1-2; D is uncertain. Trimming removed 0 bases at V and 4 bases at J, with 15 bases between. The CDR3 is made up of 16 amino acids. The germline gives CDR1 PRHDT, CDR2 FYEKMQ (reference sequence).

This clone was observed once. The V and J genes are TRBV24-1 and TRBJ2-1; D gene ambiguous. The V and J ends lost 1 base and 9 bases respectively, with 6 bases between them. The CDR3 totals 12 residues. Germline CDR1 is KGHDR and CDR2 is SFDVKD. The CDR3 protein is CATSDFDGEQFF. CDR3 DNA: TGTGCCACCAGTGATTTCGACGGTGAGCAGTTCTTC.

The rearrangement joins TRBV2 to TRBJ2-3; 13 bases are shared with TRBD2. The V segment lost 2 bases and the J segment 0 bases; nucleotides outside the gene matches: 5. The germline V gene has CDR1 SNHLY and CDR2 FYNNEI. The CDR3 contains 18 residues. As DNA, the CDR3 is TGTGCCAGCAGTGAAACTAGCGGGAGGGTTTATAGCACAGATACGCAGTATTTT. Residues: CASSETSGRVYSTDTQYF.

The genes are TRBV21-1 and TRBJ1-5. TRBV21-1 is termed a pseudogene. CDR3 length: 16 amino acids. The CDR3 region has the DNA TGTGCCAGCAGCAAAGCTGGGAGGGGCTGCCGACAGCCCCAGCATTTT. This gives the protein CASSKAGRGCRQPQHF.

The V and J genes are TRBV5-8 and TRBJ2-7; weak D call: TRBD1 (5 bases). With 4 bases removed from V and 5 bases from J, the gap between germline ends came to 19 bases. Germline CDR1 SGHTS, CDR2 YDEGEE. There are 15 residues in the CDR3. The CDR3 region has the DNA TGTGCCAGCAGCAGGGGCCCCTATAAGGGAAACGAGCAGTACTTC. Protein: CASSRGPYKGNEQYF.

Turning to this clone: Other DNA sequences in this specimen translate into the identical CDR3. The CDR3 loop is CASRLDLRTGELFF. CDR3 bases: TGTGCCAGCAGGCTGGACTTACGGACCGGGGAGCTGTTTTTT. The V call is TRBV27, the J call TRBJ2-2, with TRBD2 as a possible D gene (5 bases). The CDR3 is 14 amino acids. Per germline, CDR1 MNHEY and CDR2 SMNVEV (reference sequence). V was cut by 6 bases and J by 5 bases, with 13 bases left in between.

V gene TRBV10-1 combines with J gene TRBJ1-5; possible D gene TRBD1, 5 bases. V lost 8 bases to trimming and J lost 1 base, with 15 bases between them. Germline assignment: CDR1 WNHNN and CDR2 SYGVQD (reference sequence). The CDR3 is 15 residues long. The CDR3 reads CASQTKGDSNQPQHF. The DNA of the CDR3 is TGCGCCAGCCAAACGAAAGGGGACAGCAATCAGCCCCAGCATTTT.

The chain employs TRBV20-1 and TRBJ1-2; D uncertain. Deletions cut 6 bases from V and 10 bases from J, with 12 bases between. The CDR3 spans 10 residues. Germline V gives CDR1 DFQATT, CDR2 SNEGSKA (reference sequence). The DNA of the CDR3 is TGCAGTGCCGGCGGTGCGGACTACACCTTC. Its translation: CSAGGADYTF.

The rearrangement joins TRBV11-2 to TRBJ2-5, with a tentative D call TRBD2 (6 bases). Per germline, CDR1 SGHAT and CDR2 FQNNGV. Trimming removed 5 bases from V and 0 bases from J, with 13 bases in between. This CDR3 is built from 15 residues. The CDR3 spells CASSRGIADQETQYF. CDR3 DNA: TGTGCCAGCAGCCGTGGGATAGCGGACCAAGAGACCCAGTACTTC.

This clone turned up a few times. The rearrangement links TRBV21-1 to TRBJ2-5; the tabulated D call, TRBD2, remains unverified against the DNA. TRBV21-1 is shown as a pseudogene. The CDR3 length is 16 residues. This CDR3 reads CASSTRDGETQETQYF. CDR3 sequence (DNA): TGTGCCAGCAGCACCCGGGATGGGGAAACGCAAGAGACCCAGTACTTC.

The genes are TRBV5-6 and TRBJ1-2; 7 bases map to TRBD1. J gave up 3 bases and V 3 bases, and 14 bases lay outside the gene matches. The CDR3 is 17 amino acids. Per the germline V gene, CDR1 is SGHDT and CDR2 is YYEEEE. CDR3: CASSWGPRQGGDYGYTF. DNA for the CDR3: TGTGCCAGCAGCTGGGGGCCCCGACAGGGAGGGGACTATGGCTACACCTTC. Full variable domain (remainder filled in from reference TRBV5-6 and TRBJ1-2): DAGVTQSPTHLIKTRGQQVTLRCSPKSGHDTVSWYQQALGQGPQFIFQYYEEEERQRGNFPDRFSGHQFPNYSSELNVNALLLGDSALYLCASSWGPRQGGDYGYTFGSGTRLTVV.

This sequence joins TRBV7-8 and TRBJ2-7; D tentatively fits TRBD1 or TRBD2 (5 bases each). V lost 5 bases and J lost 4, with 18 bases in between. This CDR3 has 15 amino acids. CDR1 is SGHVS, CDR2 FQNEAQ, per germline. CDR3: CASSPTSRGRYEQYF. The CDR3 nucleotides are TGTGCCAGCAGCCCAACGTCCCGGGGCAGGTACGAGCAGTACTTC.

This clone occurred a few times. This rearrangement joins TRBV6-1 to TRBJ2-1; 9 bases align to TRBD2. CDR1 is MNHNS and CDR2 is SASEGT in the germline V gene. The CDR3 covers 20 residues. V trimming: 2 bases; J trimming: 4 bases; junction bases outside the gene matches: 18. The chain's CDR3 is CASSEYRTPSVTSGYNEQFF. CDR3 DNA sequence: TGTGCCAGCAGTGAATACCGGACCCCGTCGGTGACTAGCGGTTACAATGAGCAGTTCTTC.

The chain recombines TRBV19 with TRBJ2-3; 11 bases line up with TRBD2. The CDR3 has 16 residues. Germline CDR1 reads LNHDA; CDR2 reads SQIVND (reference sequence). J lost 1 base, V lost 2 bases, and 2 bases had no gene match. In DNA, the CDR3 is TGTGCCAGTAGTATATTGACTAGCGGGGGCACAGATACGCAGTATTTT. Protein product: CASSILTSGGTDTQYF.

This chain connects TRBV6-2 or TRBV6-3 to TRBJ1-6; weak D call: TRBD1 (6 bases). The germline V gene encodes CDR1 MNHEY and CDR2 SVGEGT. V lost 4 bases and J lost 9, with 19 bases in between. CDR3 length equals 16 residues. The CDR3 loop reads CASSFLGAELGSPLHF. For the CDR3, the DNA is TGTGCCAGCAGTTTTCTGGGGGCCGAGCTCGGTTCACCCCTCCACTTT.

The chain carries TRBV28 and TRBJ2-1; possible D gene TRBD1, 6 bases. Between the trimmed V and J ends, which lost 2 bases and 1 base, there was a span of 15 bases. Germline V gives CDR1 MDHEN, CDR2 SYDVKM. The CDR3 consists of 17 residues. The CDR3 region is CASSLGPWQGSYNEQFF. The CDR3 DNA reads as TGTGCCAGCAGTTTAGGCCCCTGGCAGGGGTCCTACAATGAGCAGTTCTTC.